This T cell receptor (beta chain) is drawn from a study of beta chain features in type 1 diabetes. Study summary: Age, gender and cell yields were alike across patients and healthy donors. Study results and limitations: cDNA sequencing could over-represent cells with high TCR expression. TCRB CDR3s were moderately but significantly shorter in Type 1 diabetes patients in all four CD4+ subsets.

This clone has just a few counts. The antigen is unknown. J lost 6 bases, V lost 5 bases, and 5 bases had no gene match. The CDR3 length is 15 residues. Germline V lookup: CDR1 LNHDA, CDR2 SQIVND (reference sequence). Sequencing targeted expressed TCRB transcripts, as all isolated RNA had been reverse transcribed. Sequencing was performed with immunoSEQ multiplex PCR; in TCRdb, only in-frame clones are kept and a portion is missing. The data hold over 25,000 clones, with 45% to 65% observed a single time. This TCR was recovered from a woman aged 18-29 years with type 1 diabetes. V and J are TRBV19 and TRBJ2-2; 11 bases fit TRBD1. The sequenced sample was Tregs from blood. CDR3 region: CASSSGTGGAGELFF. CDR3 nucleotide sequence: TGTGCCAGTAGTTCCGGGACAGGGGGAGCCGGGGAGCTGTTTTTT.